What follows describes a single T cell receptor (beta chain). The data were produced by immunoSEQ multiplex PCR, yet TCRdb's version contains in-frame clones alone and is incomplete. This sample has some 13,000 clones, with over 70% found just once. The data were taken from a study of control samples from healthy donors and cancer patients. Per the germline V gene, CDR1 is SNHLY and CDR2 is FYNNEI. Between the trimmed V and J ends, which lost 2 bases and 3 bases, there was a span of 11 bases. This CDR3 has 15 amino acids. The sample taken for sequencing was formalin-fixed, paraffin-embedded tissue. The chain joins TRBV2 to TRBJ1-5; no reliable D call. The TCR comes from a male donor with melanoma. The CDR3 bases are TGTGCCAGCAGTGAATTAGGTTTATACAATCAGCCCCAGCATTTT. Its protein product is CASSELGLYNQPQHF.